This TCR beta chain was documented in a study of blood T cell repertoires in COVID-19. Study-wide context: Samples came from the United States, Italy and Spain, spanning acute and convalescent COVID-19. In each case, the material was cDNA or gDNA derived from T cells, B-cell-depleted T cells, or PBMCs.

Per the germline V gene, CDR1 is SEHNR and CDR2 is FQNEAQ (reference sequence). The CDR3 is made up of 13 amino acids. V dropped 0 bases and J dropped 5 bases, with 7 bases sitting between them. Study processing details: Amplification with reference gene primers provided the estimates of nucleated cell counts. TCRdb keeps only in-frame clones here, not all; method: immunoSEQ multiplex PCR. The DNA gave D and trimming, while V, J and clone size come from that table. The table lists under 170,000 clones, roughly 87% of them singletons. The V and J genes are TRBV7-9 and TRBJ2-5, with a possible D match to TRBD1 (5 bases). This sequence originates from a woman aged 55-69 years with active or convalescent COVID-19. Input material: peripheral blood. The CDR3 is CASSLARGETQYF. The CDR3 nucleotides are TGTGCCAGCAGCTTAGCTAGGGGTGAGACCCAGTACTTC.